This T cell receptor (beta chain) originates from a study of OX40 agonist ivuxolimab in advanced cancers. The method was immunoSEQ multiplex PCR; TCRdb's version includes in-frame clones alone and lacks a portion of them. Here the sample spans 80,000 to 95,000 clones, 92% being singletons. Germline V lookup: CDR1 SGHNT, CDR2 YYREEE (reference sequence). The CDR3 runs 15 residues. The ends were cut back, 1 base at V and 0 bases at J, with 5 bases in the middle. The sample was CD4+ or CD8+ T cells sorted from blood, taken in a trial of the OX40 agonist ivuxolimab. The source is an adult with an advanced solid tumor such as melanoma, head and neck, liver or kidney cancer. The genes are TRBV5-4 and TRBJ2-6; D uncertain. CDR3 sequence reads: CASSLPDSGANVLTF. The DNA for the CDR3 is TGTGCCAGCAGCTTGCCGGACTCTGGGGCCAACGTCCTGACTTTC.